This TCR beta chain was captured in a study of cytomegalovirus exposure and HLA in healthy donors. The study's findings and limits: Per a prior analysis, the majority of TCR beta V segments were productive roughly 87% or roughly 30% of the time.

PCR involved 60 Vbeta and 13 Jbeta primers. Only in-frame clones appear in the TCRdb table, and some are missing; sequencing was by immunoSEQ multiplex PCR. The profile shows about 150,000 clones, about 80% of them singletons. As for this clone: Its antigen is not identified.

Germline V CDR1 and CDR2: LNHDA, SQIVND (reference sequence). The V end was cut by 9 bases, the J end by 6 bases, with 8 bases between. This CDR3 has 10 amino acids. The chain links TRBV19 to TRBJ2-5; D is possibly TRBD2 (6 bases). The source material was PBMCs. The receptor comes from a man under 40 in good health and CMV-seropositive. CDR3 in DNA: TGTGCCAGCGGGGGACAGACCCAGTACTTC. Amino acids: CASGGQTQYF.